The 24 T cell receptor beta chains below were found in one sample sequenced in a study of identical twins. TCRdb re-called the 5' RACE reads through MiXCR, storing one row per CDR3 protein. The data show roughly 690,000 distinct CDR3 sequences, roughly 6% seen once. The source material was naive T cells sorted from blood. Receptors originate from a young man in good health.

A few counts support this clonotype. The rearrangement uses TRBV7-9 and TRBJ2-1; weak D call: TRBD2 (5 bases). The CDR3 length is 17 residues. In germline, CDR1 is SEHNR, CDR2 FQNEAQ (reference sequence). Trimming removed 0 bases from V and 0 bases from J, with 12 bases in between. CDR3 residues: CASSLAEAGSSYNEQFF. CDR3 sequence (DNA): TGTGCCAGCAGCTTAGCGGAGGCTGGAAGCTCCTACAATGAGCAGTTCTTC.

In its sample, this clonotype was seen a few times. The chain has TRBV18 and TRBJ1-5; D gene uncertain. V gave up 1 base and J gave up 0 bases, with 7 bases separating them. Germline CDR1 and CDR2: KGHSH and LQKENI. This CDR3 is built from 15 residues. CDR3 sequence reads: CASSPQGSSNQPQHF. Here the CDR3 DNA reads TGTGCCAGCTCACCACAGGGAAGTAGCAATCAGCCCCAGCATTTT.

This clonotype has just a few counts. This sequence joins TRBV4-2 and TRBJ2-7; the D is unclear. The CDR3 loop spans 16 amino acids. Trimming stripped 0 bases from V and 2 bases from J, with 14 bases between. Germline lookup yields CDR1 LGHNA and CDR2 YNFKEQ. CDR3 loop: CASSQEYQRPPYEQYF. DNA for the CDR3: TGTGCCAGCAGCCAAGAATACCAGAGGCCCCCCTACGAGCAGTACTTC.

This clonotype has at least ten counts. V is TRBV5-1 and J is TRBJ1-2; the match to TRBD1 covers 7 bases. Germline V gene sequence: CDR1 SGHRS, CDR2 YFSETQ. The V segment lost 3 bases and the J segment 4 bases; nucleotides outside the gene matches: 9. The length of the CDR3 is 15 residues. This chain's CDR3 is CASSSPGGQGYGYTF. The CDR3 nucleotides are TGCGCCAGCAGCTCGCCAGGGGGGCAGGGCTATGGCTACACCTTC.

This clonotype was detected many times. V gene TRBV9 combines with J gene TRBJ2-3; D is uncertain. Trimming pared 3 bases from V and 3 bases from J, leaving 11 bases between. The length of the CDR3 is 14 residues. The germline CDR1 and CDR2 sequences are SGDLS and YYNGEE. The CDR3 loop is CASSATTGTDTQYF. As DNA, the CDR3 is TGTGCCAGCAGCGCTACTACCGGGACAGATACGCAGTATTTT. The variable domain in full, completed from reference TRBV9 and TRBJ2-3, reads DSGVTQTPKHLITATGQRVTLRCSPRSGDLSVYWYQQSLDQGLQFLIQYYNGEERAKGNILERFSAQQFPDLHSELNLSSLELGDSALYFCASSATTGTDTQYFGPGTRLTVL.

The sample holds many counts of this clonotype. J is TRBJ2-3 and V is TRBV7-2; the D is unclear. This CDR3 has 13 residues. The germline gives CDR1 SGHTA, CDR2 FQGNSA. Trimming cost V 5 bases and J 4 bases, with 10 bases left between them. CDR3 in amino acids: CASSLRIADTQYF. The CDR3 DNA follows: TGTGCCAGCAGCCTAAGGATCGCAGATACGCAGTATTTT.

Of note for this clonotype: A read error is possible here, since a much larger clone lies one base away. The V call is TRBV12-3 or TRBV12-4, the J call TRBJ2-2, with 13 bases matching TRBD2. This CDR3 spans 16 amino acids. The CDR3 nucleotides are TGTGCCAGCACCGGACTAGCGGGAGTTAACACCGGGGAGCCGTTTTTT. Residues: CASTGLAGVNTGEPFF.

This clonotype was seen more than once but under ten times. The chain uses TRBV12-3 or TRBV12-4 and TRBJ2-5, with 7 bases lining up with TRBD1. V trimming: 6 bases; J trimming: 7 bases; junction bases outside the gene matches: 8. CDR3 size: 13 residues. The CDR3 here is CASSPDRVVTQYF. The CDR3 nucleotides read TGTGCCAGCAGCCCAGACAGGGTTGTGACCCAGTACTTC.

The chain uses TRBV24-1 and TRBJ2-5; 9 bases match TRBD1. CDR3 size: 14 residues. The germline gives CDR1 KGHDR, CDR2 SFDVKD. J lost 3 bases, V lost 6 bases, and 4 bases had no gene match. CDR3 region: CATSWRQGEETQYF. The CDR3 nucleotides read TGTGCCACCAGTTGGCGACAGGGGGAAGAGACCCAGTACTTC.

V and J are TRBV7-8 and TRBJ2-1; 11 positions match TRBD1. The V gene's germline CDR1 is SGHVS and CDR2 FQNEAQ. This CDR3 has 17 amino acids. Trimming at V came to 1 base and at J to 7 bases, leaving 9 bases not matched to a gene. CDR3 loop: CASSLVGGDRGANEQFF. CDR3 bases: TGTGCCAGCAGCTTAGTCGGCGGGGACAGGGGGGCGAATGAGCAGTTCTTC.

J is TRBJ2-1 and V is TRBV25-1, with 10 bases lining up with TRBD1. Germline-derived CDR1 and CDR2 are MGHDK and SYGVNS. J gave up 4 bases and V 5 bases, and 5 bases lay outside the gene matches. This CDR3 comprises 15 residues. This CDR3 reads CASSRDRGLYNEQFF. The DNA of the CDR3 is TGTGCCAGCAGTCGAGACAGGGGGCTTTACAATGAGCAGTTCTTC. Full variable domain (rest looked up from reference TRBV25-1 and TRBJ2-1): EADIYQTPRYLVIGTGKKITLECSQTMGHDKMYWYQQDPGMELHLIHYSYGVNSTEKGDLSSESTVSRIRTEHFPLTLESARPSHTSQYLCASSRDRGLYNEQFFGPGTRLTVL.

This clonotype was observed a few times. The chain recombines TRBV4-1 with TRBJ2-3, with TRBD1 as a possible D gene (6 bases). V dropped 0 bases and J dropped 2 bases, with 12 bases sitting between them. This CDR3 spans 16 amino acids. The germline V gene encodes CDR1 MGHRA and CDR2 YSYEKL. CDR3 sequence: CASSQDIGQYTDTQYF. The DNA for the CDR3 is TGCGCCAGCAGCCAAGATATCGGACAGTACACAGATACGCAGTATTTT.

Many counts were recorded for this clonotype. The chain is built from TRBV7-2 and TRBJ2-7, with D perhaps assigned TRBD1 or TRBD2 (5 bases each). V was cut by 5 bases and J by 0 bases, with 17 bases left in between. The CDR3 covers 16 residues. CDR1 SGHTA and CDR2 FQGNSA come from the germline V gene. CDR3 in DNA: TGTGCCAGCAGCCTCCTAGGGACCCGGCTCTCCTACGAGCAGTACTTC. Amino acids: CASSLLGTRLSYEQYF.

The J gene is TRBJ2-1, the V gene TRBV27; possibly TRBD1 for D (5 bases). Germline V gives CDR1 MNHEY, CDR2 SMNVEV (reference sequence). The CDR3 extends over 15 amino acids. Trimming took 5 bases from V and 2 from J, leaving 13 bases between them. The CDR3 bases are TGTGCCAGCAGTCAGACAGCTCCTGCCTACAATGAGCAGTTCTTC. It translates to CASSQTAPAYNEQFF.

This clonotype showed up many times. This chain uses TRBV12-3 or TRBV12-4 with TRBJ2-2; 7 bases align to TRBD2. This CDR3 has 13 residues. V lost 8 bases and J lost 8; bases outside the gene matches: 8. The CDR3 sequence: CASSGGGMGELFF. DNA for the CDR3: TGTGCCAGCTCGGGCGGGGGTATGGGGGAGCTGTTTTTT.

This clonotype was seen repeatedly, ten times or more. The chain is built from TRBV5-5 and TRBJ2-7; 9 bases match TRBD1. The CDR3 is 15 amino acids. Germline CDR1 reads SGHKS; CDR2 reads YYEKEE (reference sequence). V lost 0 bases, J lost 3 bases, and 4 bases stayed unmatched. CDR3 nucleotides: TGTGCCAGCAGCTTGGCGTGGACAGGGGACTACGAGCAGTACGTC. Translated, it gives CASSLAWTGDYEQYV.

Only a few counts were recorded for this clonotype. The chain combines TRBV3-1 with TRBJ2-7; D gene ambiguous. V shed 7 bases and J shed 4 bases, with 8 bases lying between them. Germline V gives CDR1 LGHDT, CDR2 YNNKEL (reference sequence). The CDR3 is made up of 11 amino acids. CDR3: CASTRRYEQYV. CDR3 in DNA: TGTGCCAGCACCAGAAGGTACGAGCAGTACGTC.

DNA for the CDR3: TGTGCCAGCCGCGACTACCCCTACAATGAGCAGTTCTTC. The encoded protein is CASRDYPYNEQFF. The rearrangement joins TRBV12-3 or TRBV12-4 to TRBJ2-1; D perhaps matches TRBD2 (5 bases). This CDR3 comprises 13 residues. V lost 8 bases, J lost 2 bases, and 10 bases lay in between.

This clonotype was seen repeatedly, ten times or more. The gene calls are TRBV28 and TRBJ2-1; perhaps TRBD1 as D (6 bases). The V gene's germline CDR1 is MDHEN and CDR2 SYDVKM. This CDR3 comprises 15 residues. V shed 8 bases and J shed 7 bases, with 21 bases lying between them. The CDR3 is CASSFSGLGQNEQFF. The DNA for the CDR3 is TGTGCCAGCTCTTTCTCGGGGCTCGGACAGAATGAGCAGTTCTTC.

There are many counts of this clonotype. The chain joins TRBV20-1 to TRBJ2-7; D is possibly TRBD1 or TRBD2 (5 bases each). This CDR3 has 14 amino acids. The germline V and J ends were trimmed by 5 bases and 3 bases, with 17 bases remaining between them. CDR1 is DFQATT, CDR2 SNEGSKA, per germline (reference sequence). DNA of the CDR3: TGCAGTGCTCGCCGGGACGAAGGTTACTACGAGCAGTACGTC. Its translation is CSARRDEGYYEQYV.

This chain uses TRBV5-1 with TRBJ1-2; possibly TRBD1 for D (6 bases). Germline CDR1 and CDR2: SGHRS and YFSETQ. This CDR3 is built from 14 residues. Trimming stripped 1 base from V and 3 bases from J, with 10 bases between. This chain's CDR3 is CASSLIAGDYGYTF. The CDR3 bases are TGCGCCAGCAGCTTGATTGCAGGGGACTATGGCTACACCTTC.

This clonotype was counted a few times. The gene calls are TRBV11-3 and TRBJ2-3; D may be TRBD1 or TRBD2 (5 bases each). Germline CDR1 SGHNT, CDR2 YENEEA. The CDR3 is 15 residues long. With 5 bases removed from V and 4 bases from J, the gap between germline ends came to 16 bases. The CDR3 DNA reads TGTGCCAGCAGCGCCCTGCCTGGGACCTCAGATACGCAGTATTTT. The encoded protein is CASSALPGTSDTQYF.

This clonotype was observed at least ten times. The chain employs TRBV10-3 and TRBJ2-1; D not certain. From germline, CDR1 is ENHRY and CDR2 SYGVKD. Trimming removed 0 bases from V and 7 bases from J, with 7 bases in between. This CDR3 is 13 amino acids long. CDR3 residues: CAISESMGNEQFF. The CDR3 DNA reads as TGTGCCATCAGTGAGTCGATGGGTAATGAGCAGTTCTTC.

This clonotype has just a few counts. The chain links TRBV5-1 to TRBJ2-2; either TRBD1 or TRBD2 may fit D (6 bases each). V was cut by 2 bases and J by 6 bases, with 20 bases left in between. This CDR3 spans 17 amino acids. CDR1 is SGHRS and CDR2 is YFSETQ in the germline V gene. In DNA, the CDR3 is TGCGCCAGCAGCTTAACCGTACAGGGAGGATTGGCCGGGGAGCTGTTTTTT. Its protein product is CASSLTVQGGLAGELFF.